What follows are 14 T cell receptor beta chains derived from one specimen sequenced in a study of monozygotic twins with inflammatory bowel disease. Using the 5' RACE reads, TCRdb records one entry per CDR3 protein without DNA. The sample has approximately 390,000 distinct CDR3 sequences. Sequences were obtained from blood. These receptors all stem from a human donor with ulcerative colitis or Crohn's disease, or a healthy co-twin of an affected twin (not recorded which).

V usage is TRBV19 and J usage is TRBJ2-2; TCRdb selects TRBD1, and the lack of DNA leaves this call unchecked. In germline, CDR1 is LNHDA, CDR2 SQIVND (reference sequence). The CDR3 totals 16 residues. This CDR3 reads CASSITGRADTGELFF.

This sequence joins TRBV5-6 and TRBJ2-7; TCRdb's D call of TRBD1 is untestable without DNA. The germline V gene encodes CDR1 SGHDT and CDR2 YYEEEE. This CDR3 has 13 residues. The CDR3 loop reads CASSYRVSYEQYF.

The J gene is TRBJ2-1, the V gene TRBV7-6; lacking DNA, the TRBD1 call made by TCRdb goes unchecked. CDR1 is SGHVS, CDR2 FNYEAQ, per germline. This CDR3 has 14 residues. The chain's CDR3 is CASSPGGRYNEQFF.

The gene calls are TRBV15 and TRBJ2-1. Looked up from germline, CDR1 is LNHNV and CDR2 is YYDKDF (reference sequence). There are 13 residues in the CDR3. The CDR3 loop is CAIEEPPGNEQFF. The whole variable domain, filled in from reference TRBV15 and TRBJ2-1, reads DAMVIQNPRYQVTQFGKPVTLSCSQTLNHNVMYWYQQKSSQAPKLLFHYYDKDFNNEADTPDNFQSRRPNTSFCFLDIRSPGLGDTAMYLCAIEEPPGNEQFFGPGTRLTVL.

The CDR3: CASSQIGRLNGYTF. The J gene is TRBJ1-2, the V gene TRBV3-1. Germline assignment: CDR1 LGHDT and CDR2 YNNKEL (reference sequence). This CDR3 is built from 14 residues.

The chain is built from TRBV19 and TRBJ2-2; TCRdb lists TRBD1, though no DNA is available to test this call. The CDR3 runs 15 residues. Germline values: CDR1 LNHDA, CDR2 SQIVND (reference sequence). CDR3 in amino acids: CASSTDRGWTGELFF. The full variable domain, its missing parts supplied by reference TRBV19 and TRBJ2-2, is DGGITQSPKYLFRKEGQNVTLSCEQNLNHDAMYWYRQDPGQGLRLIYYSQIVNDFQKGDIAEGYSVSREKKESFPLTVTSAQKNPTAFYLCASSTDRGWTGELFFGEGSRLTVL.

This rearrangement joins TRBV6-2 or TRBV6-3 to TRBJ1-6; absent DNA, TCRdb's TRBD1 call cannot be checked. This CDR3 has 12 amino acids. The germline gives CDR1 MNHEY, CDR2 SVGEGT. The CDR3 is CASSSQGRALHF.

This rearrangement joins TRBV7-6 to TRBJ2-3; there is no DNA to check the TCRdb D call of TRBD2. Germline V gene sequence: CDR1 SGHVS, CDR2 FNYEAQ. There are 16 residues in the CDR3. The chain's CDR3 is CASSSQPGGRSNTQYF. Looking up the rest from reference TRBV7-6 and TRBJ2-3 gives the full variable domain: GAGVSQSPRYKVTKRGQDVALRCDPISGHVSLYWYRQALGQGPEFLTYFNYEAQQDKSGLPNDRFSAERPEGSISTLTIQRTEQRDSAMYRCASSSQPGGRSNTQYFGPGTRLTVL.

Here the CDR3 reads CASRRLSGGTYEQYF. The V and J genes are TRBV2 and TRBJ2-7; as DNA is missing, the TRBD2 call by TCRdb cannot be tested. CDR3 length equals 15 residues. Germline CDR1 reads SNHLY; CDR2 reads FYNNEI.

This chain joins TRBV7-3 and TRBJ1-2; TCRdb gives TRBD1 as the D gene, but with no DNA this cannot be confirmed. CDR3 length: 14 residues. The germline V gene has CDR1 SGHTA and CDR2 FQGTGA. The CDR3 region is CASSQNGQGGGYTF.

The chain employs TRBV6-1 and TRBJ2-1; absent DNA, TCRdb's TRBD2 call cannot be checked. The CDR3 consists of 17 residues. From germline, CDR1 is MNHNS and CDR2 SASEGT. This CDR3 reads CASSDPTPGRAWDEQFF.

V usage is TRBV6-1 and J usage is TRBJ1-1; TCRdb's D call, TRBD1, is unchecked because there is no DNA. CDR3 length: 16 amino acids. The germline gives CDR1 MNHNS, CDR2 SASEGT. CDR3: CASSPPKGRGGTEAFF.

The rearrangement joins TRBV6-5 to TRBJ2-6; TCRdb selects TRBD1, and the lack of DNA leaves this call unchecked. The germline gives CDR1 MNHEY, CDR2 SVGAGI. The CDR3 sequence is 12 residues long. CDR3 loop: CASSTPGQPLTF.

The gene calls are TRBV18 and TRBJ2-1. In germline, CDR1 is KGHSH, CDR2 LQKENI. The length of the CDR3 is 13 residues. The CDR3 sequence: CASSPRDYNEQFF.